This T cell receptor beta chain comes out of a study of T cell repertoires in cytomegalovirus infection. About the research overall: Public TCR beta signatures indicated both CMV infection and matching HLA type. Study-wide findings and caveats: Accumulated public TCR beta family frequency recognized individuals carrying CMV together with the relevant HLA. Within the response measured ex vivo, HLA-C-restricted CMV-specific TCR beta clonotypes were dominant.

A word on this clonotype: Antigen specificity is unknown.

TCRdb re-called the reads through MiXCR, storing one row per CDR3 protein. The sample lists about 180,000 distinct CDR3 sequences; roughly 14% were seen once. This CDR3 is 18 amino acids long. Trimming took 0 bases from V and 1 from J, leaving 18 bases between them. Per germline, CDR1 SGDLS and CDR2 YYNGEE. J is TRBJ2-3 and V is TRBV9; D ambiguous. This receptor was obtained from a human donor in good health (CMV status not recorded). Some clones in this sample may be carry-over from other donors' samples. Specimen: PBMCs. CDR3 in DNA: TGTGCCAGCAGCGTAGTCCCTGCATTTGACGGCCGCACAGATACGCAGTATTTT. Its translation is CASSVVPAFDGRTDTQYF.